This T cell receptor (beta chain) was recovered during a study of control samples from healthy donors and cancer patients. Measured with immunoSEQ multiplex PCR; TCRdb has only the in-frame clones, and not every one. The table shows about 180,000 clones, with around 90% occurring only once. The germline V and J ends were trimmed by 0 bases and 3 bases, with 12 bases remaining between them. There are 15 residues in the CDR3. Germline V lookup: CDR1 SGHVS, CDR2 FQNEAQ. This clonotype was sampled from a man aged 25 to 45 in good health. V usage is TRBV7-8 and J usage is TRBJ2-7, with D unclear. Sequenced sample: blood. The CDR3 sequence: CASSLAGGLDYEQYF. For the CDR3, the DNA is TGTGCCAGCAGCTTAGCCGGCGGTTTGGACTACGAGCAGTACTTC.